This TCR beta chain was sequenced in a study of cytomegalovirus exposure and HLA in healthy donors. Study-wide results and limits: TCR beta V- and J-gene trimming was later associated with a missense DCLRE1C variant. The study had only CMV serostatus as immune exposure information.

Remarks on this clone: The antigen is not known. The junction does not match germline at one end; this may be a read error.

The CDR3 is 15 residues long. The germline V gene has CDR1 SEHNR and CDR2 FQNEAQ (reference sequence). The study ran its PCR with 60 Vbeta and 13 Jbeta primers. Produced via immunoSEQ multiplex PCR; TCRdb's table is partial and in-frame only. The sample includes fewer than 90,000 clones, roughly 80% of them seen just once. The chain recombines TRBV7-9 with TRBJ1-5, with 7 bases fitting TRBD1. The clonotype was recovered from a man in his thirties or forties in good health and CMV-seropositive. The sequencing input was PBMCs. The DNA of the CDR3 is TGTTCCAGCAGCCCGGGACAGAAAACCAATCAGCCCCAGCATTTT. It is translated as CSSSPGQKTNQPQHF.